This T cell receptor (beta chain) is from a study of a mutant IDH1 vaccine in newly diagnosed glioma. On the study more broadly: Most patients had radiochemotherapy with temozolomide before enrollment; others had one alone.

Sequencing was performed with immunoSEQ multiplex PCR; in TCRdb, only in-frame clones are kept and a portion is missing. Altogether over 75,000 clones are present, about four fifths being singletons, with the ten largest covering approximately 7.9%. The CDR3 spans 12 residues. Germline assignment: CDR1 MNHNS and CDR2 SASEGT. V was clipped by 7 bases and J by 7 bases, with 13 bases between them. Time point specified: baseline, week 1 (first vaccination visit). As to treatment: pre-vaccination baseline after standard-of-care therapy. The specimen comprised PBMCs, sampled from a glioma patient treated with radiotherapy, temozolomide or both. The receptor comes from a man aged 35-49 years with glioma. The chain combines TRBV6-1 with TRBJ1-2; a possible D gene is TRBD1 (5 bases). CDR3 nucleotides: TGTGCCAGCAAGGGGCCCCCCATTGGCTACACCTTC. It codes for CASKGPPIGYTF.